What follows are 21 T cell receptor beta chains derived from one specimen sequenced in a study of T cell responses to AZD1222 COVID-19 vaccine. Method: immunoSEQ multiplex PCR; TCRdb's copy keeps in-frame clones and lacks some. The sample comprises over 95,000 clones, approximately 87% of which are singletons, and about 12% rests with the top ten. Source: peripheral blood, taken on day 0 of AZD1222 vaccination. These receptors all stem from an adult in good health.

V and J are TRBV19 and TRBJ1-2; D is unclear. The CDR3 runs 12 residues. Trimming stripped 4 bases from V and 2 bases from J, with 5 bases between. Per the germline V gene, CDR1 is LNHDA and CDR2 is SQIVND (reference sequence). The CDR3 bases are TGTGCCAGTAGTAGTCTAAACTATGGCTACACCTTC. It translates to CASSSLNYGYTF.

This clone showed up just once. This sequence joins TRBV5-4 and TRBJ2-5, with D possibly being TRBD1 (5 bases). CDR3 length: 15 residues. Germline CDR1 reads SGHNT; CDR2 reads YYREEE (reference sequence). Trimming took off 4 bases at V and 4 bases at J, with 17 bases between the two ends. The CDR3 DNA is TGTGCCAGCAGCCCACAGGTGGCAGGGCTAGAGACCCAGTACTTC. Translation: CASSPQVAGLETQYF.

This chain joins TRBV12-3 or TRBV12-4 and TRBJ1-1; D is unclear. The CDR3 covers 11 residues. The V end was cut by 6 bases, the J end by 14 bases, with 16 bases between. The CDR3 coding sequence is TGTGCCAGCAGCCTAGGGATCTTATCGTTCTTT. Translation: CASSLGILSFF.

The genes are TRBV19 and TRBJ2-7; 9 nucleotides align to TRBD1. Germline-derived CDR1 and CDR2 are LNHDA and SQIVND (reference sequence). Trimming removed 5 bases from V and 4 bases from J; junction bases left unmatched: 9. CDR3 length: 15 amino acids. CDR3 residues: CASSEAGTGTYEQYF. The CDR3 region has the DNA TGTGCCAGTAGTGAAGCCGGGACAGGGACTTACGAGCAGTACTTC.

Only a few counts were recorded for this clone. The chain is built from TRBV7-8 and TRBJ2-7; D is possibly TRBD2 (6 bases). The germline gives CDR1 SGHVS, CDR2 FQNEAQ. The CDR3 runs to 15 residues. Trimming removed 4 bases from V and 4 bases from J, with 17 bases in between. CDR3 coding DNA: TGTGCCAGCAGCTCCCGAAGACTAGTTAGGTACGAGCAGTACTTC. Its translation is CASSSRRLVRYEQYF.

This clone was counted a few times. V gene TRBV5-6 combines with J gene TRBJ2-2; 7 bases agree with TRBD1. The CDR3 covers 12 residues. The V segment lost 3 bases and the J segment 8 bases; nucleotides outside the gene matches: 1. The V gene's germline CDR1 is SGHDT and CDR2 YYEEEE. The DNA of the CDR3 is TGTGCCAGCAGCTCGGACAGGGGGGAGCTGTTTTTT. This codes for CASSSDRGELFF.

The chain recombines TRBV21-1 with TRBJ2-3; the table's TRBD2 call for D was not verified on the DNA. TRBV21-1 constitutes a pseudogene. The CDR3 is 21 amino acids. This chain's CDR3 is CASSKAPSGTSGRMCADTQYF. CDR3 DNA: TGTGCCAGCAGCAAAGCGCCCTCAGGGACTAGCGGGAGAATGTGCGCAGATACGCAGTATTTT.

The sample holds a few counts of this clone. V and J are TRBV7-2 and TRBJ1-5; D ambiguous. Trimming took off 2 bases at V and 0 bases at J, with 11 bases between the two ends. The length of the CDR3 is 16 residues. Germline CDR1 reads SGHTA; CDR2 reads FQGNSA. CDR3 region: CASSLSTTYSNQPQHF. The CDR3 region has the DNA TGTGCCAGCAGCTTAAGTACAACTTATAGCAATCAGCCCCAGCATTTT.

The gene calls are TRBV5-1 and TRBJ1-2, with TRBD1 matching over 9 bases. Trimming removed 7 bases from V and 2 bases from J; junction bases left unmatched: 6. The CDR3 spans 14 residues. Per the germline V gene, CDR1 is SGHRS and CDR2 is YFSETQ. Here the CDR3 reads CASRLTGGNYGYTF. Here the CDR3 DNA reads TGCGCCAGCCGATTGACAGGGGGGAACTATGGCTACACCTTC. The complete variable domain, with remaining parts taken from reference TRBV5-1 and TRBJ1-2, reads KAGVTQTPRYLIKTRGQQVTLSCSPISGHRSVSWYQQTPGQGLQFLFEYFSETQRNKGNFPGRFSGRQFSNSRSEMNVSTLELGDSALYLCASRLTGGNYGYTFGSGTRLTVV.

This clone was observed a handful of times. The chain combines TRBV20-1 with TRBJ2-3; D may be TRBD2 (5 bases). Trimming stripped 6 bases from V and 7 bases from J, with 8 bases between. Germline values: CDR1 DFQATT, CDR2 SNEGSKA (reference sequence). There are 10 residues in the CDR3. The CDR3 loop is CSALAYTQYF. The CDR3 DNA follows: TGCAGTGCCCTAGCCTATACGCAGTATTTT.

The chain is built from TRBV7-2 and TRBJ2-3, with D unclear. Germline assignment: CDR1 SGHTA and CDR2 FQGNSA. The CDR3 is 12 residues long. V lost 7 bases to trimming and J lost 7 bases, with 12 bases between them. For the CDR3, the DNA is TGTGCCAGCACCACACGTTCTTATACGCAGTATTTT. This codes for CASTTRSYTQYF.

This clone was picked up a small number of times. The J gene is TRBJ2-1, the V gene TRBV28; D not resolved. The CDR3 has 11 residues. Deletions cut 9 bases from V and 6 bases from J, with 9 bases between. Germline V lookup: CDR1 MDHEN, CDR2 SYDVKM. The CDR3 region is CASYQTNEQFF. CDR3 coding DNA: TGTGCCAGTTATCAGACCAATGAGCAGTTCTTC.

This chain uses TRBV9 with TRBJ1-3; D is uncertain. There are 16 residues in the CDR3. V lost 3 bases, J lost 4 bases, and 17 bases lay in between. CDR1 SGDLS and CDR2 YYNGEE come from the germline V gene. CDR3 region: CASSDPSNLKGNTIYF. The CDR3 coding sequence is TGTGCCAGCAGCGACCCCTCTAACCTCAAAGGAAACACCATATATTTT.

This clone was seen only a few times. V and J are TRBV10-1 and TRBJ2-3; 13 nucleotides line up with TRBD2. J lost 10 bases, V lost 3 bases, and 7 bases had no gene match. The CDR3 totals 15 residues. Germline lookup yields CDR1 WNHNN and CDR2 SYGVQD (reference sequence). DNA of the CDR3: TGCGCCAGCAGTGAACTAGCGGGAGGGCTTCCCCCGCAGTATTTT. Protein product: CASSELAGGLPPQYF.

The rearrangement links TRBV5-1 to TRBJ2-5, with 9 bases identical to TRBD1. This CDR3 contains 15 residues. The V gene end was trimmed by 4 bases and the J gene end by 4 bases; junction bases not matched to a gene: 8. CDR1 and CDR2 from the germline V gene are SGHRS and YFSETQ. The CDR3 reads CASSLLGQGAETQYF. The CDR3 DNA sequence: TGCGCCAGCAGCCTGTTGGGACAGGGCGCAGAGACCCAGTACTTC.

CDR3 nucleotides: TGTGCCAGCAGCTCCTACAGTCTGGCCCAGTACTTC. Protein sequence: CASSSYSLAQYF. The genes are TRBV5-6 and TRBJ2-5; D is unresolved. This CDR3 is 12 amino acids long. Trimming took 3 bases from V and 9 from J, leaving 12 bases between them. Germline lookup yields CDR1 SGHDT and CDR2 YYEEEE.

About this clone: Within the sample, other DNA sequences also encode this same CDR3. The gene calls are TRBV12-3 or TRBV12-4 and TRBJ1-1, with D perhaps matching TRBD1 (6 bases). Deletions cut 6 bases from V and 4 bases from J, with 9 bases between. CDR3 length: 12 amino acids. The DNA for the CDR3 is TGTGCCAGCAGCTGGACAGCCACTGAAGCTTTCTTT. Residues: CASSWTATEAFF.

The J gene is TRBJ1-5, the V gene TRBV29-1, with 8 nucleotides matching TRBD1. Per the germline V gene, CDR1 is SQVTM and CDR2 is ANQGSEA. The length of the CDR3 is 13 residues. The V and J ends lost 6 bases and 3 bases, in that order; junction bases with no gene match: 4. The CDR3 bases are TGCAGCGTCGCAGGGGGCCCCAATCAGCCCCAGCATTTT. It encodes CSVAGGPNQPQHF.

The chain joins TRBV5-1 to TRBJ1-1; 12 positions match TRBD1. V gave up 3 bases and J gave up 1 base; unmatched junction bases: 4. The V gene's germline CDR1 is SGHRS and CDR2 YFSETQ. CDR3 length: 16 amino acids. The CDR3 reads CASSSRGQGANTEAFF. CDR3 in DNA: TGCGCCAGCAGCTCCAGGGGACAGGGGGCGAACACTGAAGCTTTCTTT.

This clone was detected only a few times. The V and J genes are TRBV12-3 or TRBV12-4 and TRBJ2-1; a possible D gene is TRBD2 (5 bases). V dropped 1 base and J dropped 12 bases, with 10 bases sitting between them. This CDR3 contains 12 residues. CDR3 protein: CASSLGEGRQFF. In DNA form, the CDR3 reads TGTGCCAGCAGTTTAGGGGAAGGGAGGCAGTTCTTC.

The chain employs TRBV11-2 and TRBJ2-2, with 13 positions matching TRBD2. Germline assignment: CDR1 SGHAT and CDR2 FQNNGV. There are 17 residues in the CDR3. Unmatched junction bases numbered 6, after V lost 8 bases and J lost 0 bases. CDR3 region: CASARGLAGANTGELFF. The CDR3, as DNA: TGTGCCAGCGCACGTGGACTAGCGGGAGCGAACACCGGGGAGCTGTTTTTT.